The 21 T cell receptor beta chains given below trace back to one sample, sequenced in a study of cytomegalovirus exposure and HLA in healthy donors. PCR primers comprised 60 Vbeta and 13 Jbeta primers. The repertoire was sequenced with immunoSEQ multiplex PCR; TCRdb's copy has only in-frame clones and lacks some. The sample comprises roughly 100,000 clones, about 77% of which are singletons, and over 9% rests with the top ten. Specimen: PBMCs. The receptors come from a woman aged 18-29 years in good health and CMV-seropositive.

The chain links TRBV9 to TRBJ1-1; no firm D call. Trimming removed 2 bases from V and 2 bases from J, with 7 bases in between. CDR3 length equals 13 residues. CDR1 is SGDLS and CDR2 is YYNGEE in the germline V gene. CDR3 region: CASSVGANTEAFF. For the CDR3, the DNA is TGTGCCAGCAGCGTGGGCGCCAACACTGAAGCTTTCTTT.

The chain is built from TRBV6-5 and TRBJ1-5; 8 bases are shared with TRBD1. The V gene end was trimmed by 6 bases and the J gene end by 6 bases; junction bases not matched to a gene: 7. CDR3 length: 14 amino acids. CDR1 is MNHEY and CDR2 is SVGAGI in the germline V gene. The CDR3 region has the DNA TGTGCCAGCAGCCCGACAGGGGAGGGTCAGCCCCAGCATTTT. Translation: CASSPTGEGQPQHF.

This clone was counted between two and nine times. The chain employs TRBV6-5 and TRBJ1-5; tentative D call: TRBD1 (6 bases). Deletions cut 6 bases from V and 3 bases from J, with 12 bases between. Per the germline V gene, CDR1 is MNHEY and CDR2 is SVGAGI. The CDR3 covers 14 residues. CDR3 sequence (DNA): TGTGCCAGCAGACCCCAGGGGATCAATCAGCCCCAGCATTTT. It is translated as CASRPQGINQPQHF.

This rearrangement joins TRBV27 to TRBJ2-7, with D tentatively TRBD2 (7 bases). The CDR3 extends over 14 amino acids. The germline V and J ends were trimmed by 5 bases and 3 bases, with 14 bases remaining between them. In germline, CDR1 is MNHEY, CDR2 SMNVEV (reference sequence). CDR3 amino acids: CASSPRGGGYEQYF. The CDR3 nucleotides are TGTGCCAGCAGTCCCCGGGGAGGGGGCTACGAGCAGTACTTC.

The chain uses TRBV11-3 and TRBJ1-1; tentatively, D is TRBD1 (6 bases). Germline V gene lookup returns CDR1 SGHNT and CDR2 YENEEA. The ends were cut back, 5 bases at V and 4 bases at J, with 14 bases in the middle. This CDR3 is built from 14 residues. The CDR3 protein is CASSPGTGRTEAFF. Written as DNA, the CDR3 is TGTGCCAGCAGCCCCGGCACAGGGCGCACTGAAGCTTTCTTT.

The chain has TRBV28 and TRBJ2-5; 12 nucleotides match TRBD2. With 10 bases clipped from V and 0 bases from J, the junction kept 6 bases outside the gene matches. CDR1 MDHEN and CDR2 SYDVKM come from the germline V gene. The CDR3 runs to 15 residues. In DNA, the CDR3 is TGTGCCACCAACCGACTAGCGGGAGACCAAGAGACCCAGTACTTC. It is translated as CATNRLAGDQETQYF.

This clone was observed a few times. CDR3 protein: CASSDNSGTSYEQYF. The CDR3 bases are TGTGCCAGCAGCGATAATAGCGGGACCTCCTACGAGCAGTACTTC. The chain recombines TRBV5-6 with TRBJ2-7; 8 nucleotides agree with TRBD2. This CDR3 region has 15 residues. Germline V gene sequence: CDR1 SGHDT, CDR2 YYEEEE. V gave up 4 bases and J gave up 0 bases; unmatched junction bases: 6.

The rearrangement joins TRBV19 to TRBJ1-1, with D possibly being TRBD1 (6 bases). V gave up 3 bases and J gave up 5 bases, with 13 bases separating them. The CDR3 length is 14 residues. Germline V gives CDR1 LNHDA, CDR2 SQIVND (reference sequence). Written as DNA, the CDR3 is TGTGCCAGTAGTATTTCGGGGACAACGACTGAAGCTTTCTTT. Its translation: CASSISGTTTEAFF. The full variable domain, completed using reference TRBV19 and TRBJ1-1, is DGGITQSPKYLFRKEGQNVTLSCEQNLNHDAMYWYRQDPGQGLRLIYYSQIVNDFQKGDIAEGYSVSREKKESFPLTVTSAQKNPTAFYLCASSISGTTTEAFFGQGTRLTVV.

In this sample, this clone turned up a few times. The gene calls are TRBV4-1 and TRBJ2-7, with D possibly being TRBD2 (6 bases). This CDR3 is built from 15 residues. Trimming shortened V by 2 bases and J by 0 bases, and 11 bases separated the two germline ends. Germline CDR1 MGHRA, CDR2 YSYEKL. DNA of the CDR3: TGCGCCAGCAGCCAATGGTGGAGGGGCTCCTACGAGCAGTACTTC. It translates to CASSQWWRGSYEQYF.

In this sample, this clone turned up once. The chain employs TRBV28 and TRBJ2-6, with D unresolved. Germline CDR1 MDHEN, CDR2 SYDVKM. V lost 4 bases, J lost 3 bases, and 16 bases lay in between. The CDR3 is 17 residues long. The CDR3 loop reads CASSSSPRLGGANVLTF. The CDR3 nucleotides read TGTGCCAGCAGTTCATCCCCCCGTCTAGGTGGGGCCAACGTCCTGACTTTC. Full variable domain (missing parts from reference TRBV28 and TRBJ2-6): DVKVTQSSRYLVKRTGEKVFLECVQDMDHENMFWYRQDPGLGLRLIYFSYDVKMKEKGDIPEGYSVSREKKERFSLILESASTNQTSMYLCASSSSPRLGGANVLTFGAGSRLTVL.

The CDR3 reads CASSEFSGGRPSTDTQYF. The CDR3 coding sequence is TGTGCCAGCAGTGAGTTTAGCGGGGGGAGACCTAGCACAGATACGCAGTATTTT. The chain has TRBV2 and TRBJ2-3, with 10 nucleotides matching TRBD2. Germline loops: CDR1 SNHLY, CDR2 FYNNEI. CDR3 length: 18 amino acids. V was clipped by 3 bases and J by 0 bases; unmatched bases: 9.

This chain connects TRBV9 to TRBJ2-7; 9 bases fit TRBD1. Trimming at V came to 6 bases and at J to 3 bases, leaving 10 bases not matched to a gene. The length of the CDR3 is 15 residues. Germline lookup yields CDR1 SGDLS and CDR2 YYNGEE. This CDR3 reads CASNEGGTGLYEQYF. The DNA for the CDR3 is TGTGCCAGCAACGAAGGCGGGACAGGGCTCTACGAGCAGTACTTC.

This sequence joins TRBV29-1 and TRBJ2-4; TRBD2 might be the D (6 bases). Trimming shortened V by 8 bases and J by 0 bases, and 14 bases separated the two germline ends. CDR1 and CDR2 from the germline V gene are SQVTM and ANQGSEA. There are 14 residues in the CDR3. The CDR3 reads CSREFELAKNIQYF. The CDR3, as DNA: TGCAGCCGGGAGTTTGAGCTAGCCAAAAACATTCAGTACTTC.

The V call is TRBV6-6, the J call TRBJ2-3; 13 nucleotides match TRBD2. V lost 10 bases and J lost 5; bases outside the gene matches: 6. This CDR3 region has 14 residues. Per germline, CDR1 MNHNY and CDR2 SVGAGI (reference sequence). CDR3 protein: CATILAGGIDTQYF. The DNA of the CDR3 is TGTGCCACCATACTAGCGGGGGGGATAGATACGCAGTATTTT.

This clone appeared once. At one end the junction does not follow the germline gene, possibly because of a read error. The chain combines TRBV5-1 with TRBJ2-5; D call uncertain. The CDR3 contains 12 residues. Germline loops: CDR1 SGHRS, CDR2 YFSETQ. The CDR3 region has the DNA TGCGCCAGCAGCGCAAACCAGGAGACCCAGTACTTC. This translates into CASSANQETQYF.

This chain's CDR3 is CASRNLVEWGANYGYTF. The CDR3, as DNA: TGTGCCAGCAGAAACTTGGTCGAGTGGGGGGCTAACTATGGCTACACCTTC. V gene TRBV28 combines with J gene TRBJ1-2; TRBD1 might be the D (5 bases). The germline V and J ends were trimmed by 6 bases and 0 bases, with 20 bases remaining between them. The germline gives CDR1 MDHEN, CDR2 SYDVKM. The CDR3 has 17 residues.

This chain connects TRBV27 to TRBJ1-2, with D perhaps TRBD1 (5 bases). V was shortened by 5 bases and J by 4 bases, with 23 bases between the two germline ends. CDR1 is MNHEY, CDR2 SMNVEV, per germline (reference sequence). The CDR3 is 17 amino acids. CDR3 sequence: CASSPIDMEGISYGYTF. In nucleotides, the CDR3 is TGTGCCAGCAGTCCTATTGATATGGAGGGGATCAGCTATGGCTACACCTTC.

This chain links TRBV27 with TRBJ2-2, with 7 bases aligning to TRBD1. The length of the CDR3 is 16 residues. Trimming took 0 bases from V and 0 from J; bases not matched to a gene: 1. The V gene's germline CDR1 is MNHEY and CDR2 SMNVEV (reference sequence). CDR3 bases: TGTGCCAGCAGTTTATCCGGGACAGCGAACACCGGGGAGCTGTTTTTT. Its translation: CASSLSGTANTGELFF.

This chain joins TRBV18 and TRBJ2-2; 10 nucleotides align to TRBD1. The CDR3 has 16 residues. V was clipped by 5 bases and J by 5 bases; unmatched bases: 8. Germline assignment: CDR1 KGHSH and CDR2 LQKENI. The CDR3 bases are TGTGCCAGCTCATCTCGACAGGGGGCAAGTACCGGGGAGCTGTTTTTT. Protein sequence: CASSSRQGASTGELFF. The whole variable domain, filled in from reference TRBV18 and TRBJ2-2, reads NAGVMQNPRHLVRRRGQEARLRCSPMKGHSHVYWYRQLPEEGLKFMVYLQKENIIDESGMPKERFSAEFPKEGPSILRIQQVVRGDSAAYFCASSSRQGASTGELFFGEGSRLTVL.

Points on this clone: Other DNA variants within this sample encode the same CDR3. J is TRBJ1-4 and V is TRBV5-1, with D perhaps TRBD1 (5 bases). This CDR3 region has 15 residues. The V and J ends lost 0 bases and 7 bases respectively, with 13 bases between them. Germline V CDR1 and CDR2: SGHRS, YFSETQ. CDR3 region: CASSLAGQGGEKLFF. In DNA form, the CDR3 reads TGCGCCAGCAGCTTGGCCGGGCAGGGCGGTGAAAAACTGTTTTTT.

This chain joins TRBV7-9 and TRBJ2-5; the match to TRBD2 covers 7 bases. V lost 11 bases and J lost 1; bases outside the gene matches: 13. The CDR3 spans 15 residues. Per the germline V gene, CDR1 is SEHNR and CDR2 is FQNEAQ (reference sequence). This CDR3 reads CASSAGTVTQETQYF. The CDR3 DNA sequence: TGTGCCTCCTCAGCGGGGACGGTGACCCAAGAGACCCAGTACTTC.